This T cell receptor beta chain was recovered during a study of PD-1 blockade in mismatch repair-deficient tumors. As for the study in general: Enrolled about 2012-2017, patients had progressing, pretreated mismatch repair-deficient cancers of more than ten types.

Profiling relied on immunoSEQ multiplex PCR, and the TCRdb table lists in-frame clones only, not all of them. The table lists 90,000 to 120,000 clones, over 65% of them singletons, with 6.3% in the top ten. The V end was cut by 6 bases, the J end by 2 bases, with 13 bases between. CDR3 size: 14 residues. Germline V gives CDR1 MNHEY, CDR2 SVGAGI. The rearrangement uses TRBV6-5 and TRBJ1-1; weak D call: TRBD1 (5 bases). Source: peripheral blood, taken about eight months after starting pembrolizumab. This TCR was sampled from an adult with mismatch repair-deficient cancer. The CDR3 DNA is TGTGCCAGCAGCCCCGGGACGCTCAACACTGAAGCTTTCTTT. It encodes CASSPGTLNTEAFF.